A single T cell receptor beta chain is shown here with its context. Its recognized antigen is unknown. Nothing much larger sits one base from this clone, and base qualities are not available. TCRbeta CDR3 regions were sequenced with the immunoSEQ Assay. After extraction, genomic DNA underwent amplification by bias-controlled multiplex PCR, followed by high-throughput sequencing. The authors' analysis ran thus. To quantify the absolute abundance of every unique TCRbeta CDR3 region, sequences were collapsed and filtered. T cell fraction was estimated by normalizing TCRbeta template counts to usable DNA, which was measured by amplifying reference genes present in all nucleated cells. Repertoire TCRs were annotated as SARS-CoV-2-specific when V gene, CDR3 amino acid sequence and J gene were exactly matched to a known reactive TCR set. The reference SARS-CoV-2 TCR set came from MIRA and was filtered for enrichment in COVID-19-positive ImmuneCODE repertoires, removing public or cross-reactive TCRs. Based on the MIRA antigens, annotated TCRs were further analysed at the level of specific ORF or position within ORF. Breadth was defined as annotated unique rearrangements over total unique productive rearrangements; depth was the summed frequency of those rearrangements. TCR breadth was compared between groups using two-sided Wilcoxon rank-sum tests. This immuneACCESS table, as held by TCRdb, lists in-frame sequences with V and J called but not all clones. Of the missing ones, under half trace to an unresolved V gene in checked studies; the others have no known cause. For V, J and clone size, that table is used; D and trimming come from the DNA. The sample includes 350,000 to 450,000 clones, with roughly 90% observed a single time. Jointly, the top ten make up roughly 1.7% of the sample.

The germline V gene sets CDR1 to SGHTA and CDR2 to FQGNSA. The CDR3 starts with the cysteine, ends with the phenylalanine, and has 16 residues. Kept here is only the CDR3 DNA, which spans 48 bases and is read in frame from base 1. Unmatched junction bases come to 4, with V trimmed by 0 bases and J by 1 base. This specimen comes from a study of Ad26.COV2.S vaccination and SARS-CoV-2 variants (dated by TCRdb to the early 2020s). Concerning the study at large: Vaccine-arm donors were drawn from COV1001, a multicentre, randomized, double-blind, placebo-controlled phase I-IIa trial of Ad26.COV2.S in healthy adults. Ad26.COV2.S was given intramuscularly at 5x10^10 or 1x10^11 viral particles, as a single shot or as two shots 56 days apart. The specificity and breadth of SARS-CoV-2-reactive T cell receptors after Ad26.COV2.S vaccination were assessed by TCRbeta repertoire sequencing. A total of 32 samples were included in the TCR-sequenced set, comprising some 20 Ad26.COV2.S vaccine recipients, 5 placebo recipients and 8 SARS-CoV-2 convalescent individuals. Trial participants were randomized into five groups of five: low-dose or high-dose Ad26.COV2.S given once or twice, or placebo on both occasions. Throughout the experiments and outcome assessment, investigators stayed blinded to trial group allocation.

Per the publication, the treatment or condition label means: roughly 18 received Ad26.COV2.S at low or high dose, single or two shots; 5 received placebo; per-sample allocation not given. Repertoires of vaccine and placebo recipients were sequenced from samples collected on day 63 after the first injection. Between 29 July and 7 August 2020, Cohort 1b enrolled around 24 adults aged 18-55 years at one site in Boston, USA. As a vaccine, Ad26.COV2.S was a replication-incompetent adenovirus type 26 vector that expressed a prefusion-stabilized SARS-CoV-2 spike protein derived from the original Wuhan strain. General findings and caveats noted by the study authors: Comparing responses between vaccine doses or regimens was not something the study was powered to do. Substantial breadth of spike-specific CD8+ and CD4+ T cell responses was reported after vaccination. Non-spike TCR breadth was comparable between vaccine and placebo recipients, consistent with the vaccine containing only spike. According to the authors, total T cell responses may have been underestimated by the TCR breadth and depth analyses. Higher spike-specific TCR breadth was observed in Ad26.COV2.S recipients than in placebo recipients (P = 0.0014).

Recombination connected TRBV7-2 to TRBJ2-3; TRBD2 fits 7 bases in the junction. The TCR originated in a person between 18 and 65 years old who received the Ad26.COV2.S COVID-19 vaccine or a placebo. The sample here was peripheral blood, taken in a trial of Ad26.COV2.S vaccine versus placebo. The CDR3 corresponds to CASSLAGGYGTDTQYF. The sequence in DNA is TGTGCCAGCAGCTTAGCGGGGGGGTACGGCACAGATACGCAGTATTTT.